The rows below give T cell receptor beta chains drawn from one sample of a study of neurological immune-mediated disorders. TCRdb ran MiXCR on the 5' RACE reads and lists one entry per CDR3 protein. The table includes under 90,000 distinct CDR3 sequences, approximately 9.4% detected once. The sample comprised PBMCs. The receptor set was obtained from a man aged 50 or older in good health. Each CDR3 is given with its conserved first and last residue. Fields, in order: CDR3 length, J gene, D gene, clone size, V gene, CDR3 DNA, CDR3 protein. The D gene is left open where the match is weak. The size field is filled for only some rows; it gives once, few, many or a size class.

len: 19
j_gene: TRBJ2-3
d_gene: TRBD1
abundance: many
v_gene: TRBV5-1
CDR3nt: TGCGCCAGCAGCTTGGGGTTTGAGGACAGGGGAAGGAGCACAGATACGCAGTATTTT
CDR3aa: CASSLGFEDRGRSTDTQYF

len: 17
j_gene: TRBJ2-7
d_gene: TRBD2
abundance: many
v_gene: TRBV6-5
CDR3nt: TGTGCCAGCAGTTACGGGTTCCTAGCGGGGATTTCCTACGAGCAGTACTTC
CDR3aa: CASSYGFLAGISYEQYF

len: 14
j_gene: TRBJ1-1
d_gene: NA
abundance: many
v_gene: TRBV7-2
CDR3nt: TGTGCCAGCAGCTCCGGGACGTGGAACACTGAAGCTTTCTTT
CDR3aa: CASSSGTWNTEAFF

len: 15
j_gene: TRBJ2-5
d_gene: NA
abundance: many
v_gene: TRBV7-2
CDR3nt: TGTGCCAGCAGCCTCGGCGTAGCGACCCAAGAGACCCAGTACTTC
CDR3aa: CASSLGVATQETQYF

len: 14
j_gene: TRBJ2-7
d_gene: NA
abundance: many
v_gene: TRBV6-6
CDR3nt: TGTGCCAGCATTTCTGGCAGGGGTACCTACGAGCAGTACTTC
CDR3aa: CASISGRGTYEQYF

len: 16
j_gene: TRBJ2-1
d_gene: TRBD2
abundance: NA
v_gene: TRBV29-1
CDR3nt: TGCAGCGTTGAAGGTGTAAGCGGGGGGCCCTACAATGAGCAGTTCTTC
CDR3aa: CSVEGVSGGPYNEQFF

len: 16
j_gene: TRBJ2-5
d_gene: TRBD2
abundance: many
v_gene: TRBV10-3
CDR3nt: TGTGCCATCAGTGTGGGCTTTGCGGGAGGGGGAGAGACCCAGTACTTC
CDR3aa: CAISVGFAGGGETQYF

len: 14
j_gene: TRBJ2-1
d_gene: TRBD2
abundance: many
v_gene: TRBV6-5
CDR3nt: TGTGCCAGCACCAGGCGGGAGGGGTACAATGAGCAGTTCTTC
CDR3aa: CASTRREGYNEQFF

len: 18
j_gene: TRBJ2-1
d_gene: TRBD1
abundance: many
v_gene: TRBV5-1
CDR3nt: TGCGCCAGCAGAAAGGGGACAGGGGTCGGGAGCTCCTACAATGAGCAGTTCTTC
CDR3aa: CASRKGTGVGSSYNEQFF

len: 14
j_gene: TRBJ2-5
d_gene: TRBD2
abundance: many
v_gene: TRBV29-1
CDR3nt: TGCAGCGTTCAGACTAGCGGGAGTGCGAAGACCCAGTACTTC
CDR3aa: CSVQTSGSAKTQYF

len: 16
j_gene: TRBJ2-7
d_gene: NA
abundance: many
v_gene: TRBV6-2/TRBV6-3
CDR3nt: TGTGCCAGCAGTTACGGTCGGGCAGGGAGCTCCTACGAGCAGTACTTC
CDR3aa: CASSYGRAGSSYEQYF

len: 18
j_gene: TRBJ2-2
d_gene: TRBD1
abundance: many
v_gene: TRBV5-1
CDR3nt: TGCGCCAGCAGCTCTAGAACCCGACAGGGGGCGAACACCGGGGAGCTGTTTTTT
CDR3aa: CASSSRTRQGANTGELFF

len: 14
j_gene: TRBJ1-5
d_gene: NA
abundance: NA
v_gene: TRBV18
CDR3nt: TGTGCCAGCTCGCGCGACAGTTCCGATCAGTCCCAGCATTTT
CDR3aa: CASSRDSSDQSQHF

len: 14
j_gene: TRBJ2-5
d_gene: TRBD1
abundance: many
v_gene: TRBV5-1
CDR3nt: TGCGCCAGCTATCTTAGGGGGCAGAGAGAGACCCAGTACTTC
CDR3aa: CASYLRGQRETQYF

len: 15
j_gene: TRBJ2-7
d_gene: NA
abundance: many
v_gene: TRBV7-3
CDR3nt: TGTGCCAGCAGCTTAGGGGTGGGACCCTCCTACGAGCAGTACTTC
CDR3aa: CASSLGVGPSYEQYF

len: 13
j_gene: TRBJ1-1
d_gene: NA
abundance: many
v_gene: TRBV20-1
CDR3nt: TGCAGTGCTAGACCGGACAGGAACACTGAAGCTTTCTTT
CDR3aa: CSARPDRNTEAFF

len: 17
j_gene: TRBJ2-5
d_gene: TRBD1
abundance: many
v_gene: TRBV12-3/TRBV12-4
CDR3nt: TGTGCCAGCAGTTCTGGAGTAGGACAGGGCTCCCAAGAGACCCAGTACTTC
CDR3aa: CASSSGVGQGSQETQYF

len: 11
j_gene: TRBJ2-1
d_gene: NA
abundance: NA
v_gene: TRBV29-1
CDR3nt: TGCAGCGTTAACCGGGGGAATGAGCAGTTCTTC
CDR3aa: CSVNRGNEQFF

len: 13
j_gene: TRBJ2-5
d_gene: NA
abundance: many
v_gene: TRBV18
CDR3nt: TGTGCCAGCCAGCTGGGGATTGAAGAGACCCAGTACTTC
CDR3aa: CASQLGIEETQYF

len: 15
j_gene: TRBJ1-3
d_gene: NA
abundance: many
v_gene: TRBV28
CDR3nt: TGTGCCAGCAGTTTAGTGGGTTACTCTGGAAACACCATATATTTT
CDR3aa: CASSLVGYSGNTIYF

len: 15
j_gene: TRBJ1-3
d_gene: NA
abundance: many
v_gene: TRBV7-2
CDR3nt: TGTGCCAGCAGCTTACCACAGGCGAATAGGGACACCATATATTTT
CDR3aa: CASSLPQANRDTIYF

len: 15
j_gene: TRBJ2-7
d_gene: TRBD2
abundance: many
v_gene: TRBV5-1
CDR3nt: TGCGCCAGCAGCTTGGAGGCTAGCGGGATCAACGAGCAGTACTTC
CDR3aa: CASSLEASGINEQYF

len: 15
j_gene: TRBJ2-7
d_gene: NA
abundance: many
v_gene: TRBV5-1
CDR3nt: TGCGCCAGCAGCTTGGCGGCAGGGAGCTCCTACGAGCAGTACTTC
CDR3aa: CASSLAAGSSYEQYF

len: 15
j_gene: TRBJ2-7
d_gene: TRBD1
abundance: many
v_gene: TRBV28
CDR3nt: TGTGCCAGCAATTTACAGGGGAAACGGACCTACGAGCAGTACTTC
CDR3aa: CASNLQGKRTYEQYF

len: 16
j_gene: TRBJ2-5
d_gene: TRBD2
abundance: many
v_gene: TRBV12-3/TRBV12-4
CDR3nt: TGTGCCAGCAGTTTTCGCCCTAGCGGGGGGGCAGAGACCCAGTACTTC
CDR3aa: CASSFRPSGGAETQYF